This passage covers 18 T cell receptor beta chains from one sample sequenced in a study of CD8 T cells in ankylosing spondylitis. The study's findings and limits: Within ankylosing spondylitis blood, a TCR beta motif made up of eight or nine highly homologous variants appeared to be characteristic.

Their antigens remain unidentified. From the 5' RACE reads, TCRdb called clonotypes with MiXCR, one entry per CDR3 protein. The sample includes 650,000 to 800,000 distinct CDR3 sequences, roughly 20% of them seen just once. Source material: blood, either unsorted or a sorted T cell fraction (not recorded which). These receptors were obtained from a male donor with ankylosing spondylitis.

This clonotype was detected a few times. The CDR3 bases are TGTGCCAGCTCACCCTACAGGGGCTTTCAAGAGACCCAGTACTTC. It translates to CASSPYRGFQETQYF. The V call is TRBV18, the J call TRBJ2-5, with 7 bases fitting TRBD1. V was pared by 3 bases and J by 2 bases, with 6 bases of the junction left unmatched. CDR3 length: 15 amino acids. Germline lookup yields CDR1 KGHSH and CDR2 LQKENI.

This clonotype was counted a few times. This chain joins TRBV29-1 and TRBJ2-5, with 10 bases that match TRBD2. CDR1 and CDR2 from the germline V gene are SQVTM and ANQGSEA. V lost 4 bases, J lost 1 base, and 3 bases stayed unmatched. The CDR3 is 14 amino acids. The CDR3 nucleotides are TGCAGCGTTGGTCTAGCGGGAGTCCAAGAGACCCAGTACTTC. Amino acid sequence: CSVGLAGVQETQYF.

The chain combines TRBV5-1 with TRBJ2-6; no firm D call. This CDR3 has 15 amino acids. Germline V gene lookup returns CDR1 SGHRS and CDR2 YFSETQ. V was clipped by 4 bases and J by 1 base, with 9 bases between them. The CDR3 DNA is TGCGCCAGCAGCAGCGACGGTTCTGGGGCCAACGTCCTGACTTTC. Translating it yields CASSSDGSGANVLTF.

This clonotype was seen repeatedly, ten times or more. The chain recombines TRBV5-6 with TRBJ1-1; the D gene is possibly TRBD1 (5 bases). This CDR3 contains 12 residues. Looked up from germline, CDR1 is SGHDT and CDR2 is YYEEEE. V lost 4 bases and J lost 10, with 14 bases in between. The CDR3 DNA reads TGTGCCAGCAGCCAATTCAGGGACGTAGCTTTCTTT. Protein sequence: CASSQFRDVAFF.

This chain connects TRBV7-2 to TRBJ2-7; tentative D call: TRBD1 (5 bases). V was pared by 4 bases and J by 6 bases, with 13 bases between. The CDR3 consists of 13 residues. Germline V gene sequence: CDR1 SGHTA, CDR2 FQGNSA. The CDR3 reads CASSSVGDGEQYF. The CDR3 DNA reads as TGTGCCAGCAGCTCGGTAGGGGATGGCGAGCAGTACTTC. The full variable domain, completed using reference TRBV7-2 and TRBJ2-7, is GAGVSQSPSNKVTEKGKDVELRCDPISGHTALYWYRQSLGQGLEFLIYFQGNSAPDKSGLPSDRFSAERTGGSVSTLTIQRTQQEDSAVYLCASSSVGDGEQYFGPGTRLTVT.

This clonotype appeared a few times. The V gene is TRBV6-5, the J gene TRBJ1-6; weak D call: TRBD1 (6 bases). Germline V gene sequence: CDR1 MNHEY, CDR2 SVGAGI. The germline V and J ends were trimmed by 0 bases and 10 bases, with 13 bases remaining between them. The length of the CDR3 is 15 residues. CDR3 in DNA: TGTGCCAGCAGTTACTCGGGGACATTCTCCTCACCCCTCCACTTT. It codes for CASSYSGTFSSPLHF.

This clonotype occurred a few times. The chain uses TRBV5-1 and TRBJ2-7; TRBD2 aligns across 7 bases. In germline, CDR1 is SGHRS, CDR2 YFSETQ. The CDR3 spans 12 residues. Losses at the gene ends were 5 bases for V and 4 bases for J; bases not matched to a gene: 3. CDR3 bases: TGCGCCAGCAGGGGTAGCGGGTACGAGCAGTACTTC. Translated: CASRGSGYEQYF.

A few counts support this clonotype. This chain links TRBV20-1 with TRBJ2-1, with 8 positions matching TRBD1. The V and J ends lost 6 bases and 7 bases, in that order; junction bases with no gene match: 11. The CDR3 has 14 amino acids. The germline V gene encodes CDR1 DFQATT and CDR2 SNEGSKA (reference sequence). The CDR3 region is CSAEQGGVGNEQFF. Here the CDR3 DNA reads TGCAGTGCCGAACAGGGGGGCGTGGGGAATGAGCAGTTCTTC.

The chain employs TRBV28 and TRBJ2-2; 13 bases match TRBD2. The CDR3 length is 18 residues. Germline assignment: CDR1 MDHEN and CDR2 SYDVKM. With 6 bases clipped from V and 5 bases from J, the junction kept 12 bases outside the gene matches. CDR3 bases: TGTGCCAGCAGCTCGGGACTAGCGGGACCCCCTGGAACCGGGGAGCTGTTTTTT. It is translated as CASSSGLAGPPGTGELFF.

The chain has TRBV15 and TRBJ2-7; D remains unclear. The CDR3 has 12 residues. Per germline, CDR1 LNHNV and CDR2 YYDKDF (reference sequence). V gave up 5 bases and J gave up 3 bases, with 8 bases separating them. This CDR3 reads CATSLENYEQYF. CDR3 nucleotide sequence: TGTGCCACCAGCCTAGAGAACTACGAGCAGTACTTC.

This clonotype was picked up a small number of times. The chain recombines TRBV12-3 or TRBV12-4 with TRBJ1-2; D uncertain. The CDR3 totals 15 residues. V was clipped by 8 bases and J by 2 bases, with 18 bases between them. CDR3 amino acids: CASLQEAFSNYGYTF. The DNA for the CDR3 is TGTGCCAGCCTCCAAGAAGCATTTTCCAACTATGGCTACACCTTC.

The sample holds a few counts of this clonotype. The CDR3 DNA reads as TGCAGCGTTGATTACAGGGAGGATGGCTATGGCTACACCTTC. Protein: CSVDYREDGYGYTF. This rearrangement joins TRBV29-1 to TRBJ1-2; tentative D call: TRBD1 (6 bases). The CDR3 contains 14 residues. With 3 bases removed from V and 4 bases from J, the gap between germline ends came to 15 bases. CDR1 and CDR2 from the germline V gene are SQVTM and ANQGSEA.

The CDR3 loop is CASSYSRQRSYEQYF. In DNA form, the CDR3 reads TGTGCCAGCAGTTACTCGAGGCAGCGCTCCTACGAGCAGTACTTC. This sequence joins TRBV6-5 and TRBJ2-7; D not resolved. CDR3 length: 15 residues. V was clipped by 0 bases and J by 0 bases, with 9 bases between them. CDR1 is MNHEY, CDR2 SVGAGI, per germline.

The V gene is TRBV6-1, the J gene TRBJ1-2; 7 bases map to TRBD1. CDR3 length: 13 residues. V was pared by 8 bases and J by 3 bases, with 6 bases of the junction left unmatched. Per germline, CDR1 MNHNS and CDR2 SASEGT. CDR3 nucleotide sequence: TGTGCCAGCGCAAGGGACAGAGACTATGGCTACACCTTC. It yields the protein CASARDRDYGYTF.

The chain joins TRBV29-1 to TRBJ2-1; tentative D call: TRBD2 (5 bases). CDR3 size: 12 residues. V was trimmed by 6 bases and J by 7 bases, leaving 13 bases between them. Per germline, CDR1 SQVTM and CDR2 ANQGSEA. As DNA, the CDR3 is TGCAGCGTCCCCCACAGAGGGAATGAGCAGTTCTTC. Its protein is CSVPHRGNEQFF.

This clonotype was seen a few times. This chain links TRBV20-1 with TRBJ1-5; maybe TRBD1 (6 bases). This CDR3 has 15 residues. Trimming pared 4 bases from V and 4 bases from J, leaving 17 bases between. Germline V lookup: CDR1 DFQATT, CDR2 SNEGSKA (reference sequence). This CDR3 reads CSAITGKLRNQPQHF. The CDR3 DNA reads TGCAGTGCTATTACAGGGAAACTACGGAATCAGCCCCAGCATTTT.

DNA for the CDR3: TGTGCCAGCAGCCCAACAACGGCGAGGAAGAACACTGAAGCTTTCTTT. Amino acid sequence: CASSPTTARKNTEAFF. The rearrangement links TRBV11-3 to TRBJ1-1; no definite D call. The CDR3 contains 16 residues. CDR1 and CDR2 from the germline V gene are SGHNT and YENEEA. V was pared by 5 bases and J by 1 base, with 17 bases between.

This clonotype was counted only a few times. The V gene is TRBV12-3 or TRBV12-4, the J gene TRBJ2-3, with unresolved D. The CDR3 covers 13 residues. Between the trimmed V and J ends, which lost 1 base and 7 bases, there was a span of 9 bases. The CDR3 spells CASSLVVLNTQYF. CDR3 DNA: TGTGCCAGCAGTTTAGTGGTGCTCAATACGCAGTATTTT.